Listed below are T cell receptor beta chains from one sample, sequenced in a study of cytomegalovirus exposure and HLA in healthy donors. TCRdb's copy holds only in-frame clones and misses some; the assay was immunoSEQ multiplex PCR. Here the sample spans roughly 160,000 clones, about four fifths being singletons. The material sequenced was PBMCs. These receptors were taken from a male donor in good health and CMV-seropositive. Each CDR3 is given with its conserved first and last residue. Fields, in order: J gene, clone size, V gene, D gene, CDR3 protein, CDR3 DNA. A D gene is named only where the DNA matches it firmly. The size of a clone is reported for some rows only, either as once, few or many, or as a class for expanded clones.

TRBJ2-7 | NA | TRBV7-2 | NA | CASSFQVSYEQYF | TGTGCCAGCAGCTTCCAGGTCTCCTACGAGCAGTACTTC
TRBJ2-7 | NA | TRBV7-2 | TRBD1 | CASSYDRGTYEQYF | TGTGCCAGCAGCTACGACAGGGGTACCTACGAGCAGTACTTC
TRBJ2-2 | NA | TRBV19 | TRBD1 | CASSLQGAPGELFF | TGTGCCAGTAGTTTACAGGGGGCCCCCGGGGAGCTGTTTTTT
TRBJ1-1 | NA | TRBV7-9 | NA | CASSRNQGISTEAFF | TGTGCCAGCAGCCGAAACCAGGGGATTAGCACTGAAGCTTTCTTT
TRBJ2-1 | NA | TRBV28 | TRBD2 | CASSLRAGGPFYNEQFF | TGTGCCAGCAGTTTACGGGCGGGAGGGCCGTTTTACAATGAGCAGTTCTTC
TRBJ2-7 | NA | TRBV6-5 | TRBD2 | CASSFQRERYEQYF | TGTGCCAGCAGTTTTCAGCGGGAGCGGTACGAGCAGTACTTC
TRBJ2-5 | NA | TRBV28 | NA | CASSLIGGAKRETQYF | TGTGCCAGCAGTTTAATCGGGGGTGCAAAGCGGGAGACCCAGTACTTC
TRBJ1-5 | NA | TRBV6-1 | NA | CASLRVGNQPQHF | TGTGCCAGCCTGAGGGTAGGAAATCAGCCCCAGCATTTT
TRBJ2-7 | NA | TRBV7-9 | NA | CASSHQAISPYEQYF | TGTGCCAGCAGCCATCAAGCCATTAGTCCCTACGAGCAGTACTTC
TRBJ2-7 | NA | TRBV4-1 | TRBD2 | CASSLSGTSGRADEQYF | TGCGCCAGCAGCCTAAGCGGGACTAGCGGGAGGGCCGACGAGCAGTACTTC
TRBJ1-5 | NA | TRBV5-1 | TRBD1 | CASSLGQGDPLSNQPQHF | TGCGCCAGCAGCTTGGGACAGGGGGACCCCCTCAGCAATCAGCCCCAGCATTTT
TRBJ2-3 | few | TRBV11-2 | TRBD1 | CASRLRGLGLDTQYF | TGTGCCAGCAGGCTTAGGGGGCTGGGCCTGGATACGCAGTATTTT
TRBJ1-1 | few | TRBV6-1 | TRBD1 | CASSEGGTGGRRAFF | TGTGCCAGCAGTGAAGGGGGGACAGGGGGACGGAGAGCTTTCTTT
TRBJ2-2 | NA | TRBV28 | TRBD2 | CASSLPAGVGGELFF | TGTGCCAGCAGTTTACCAGCGGGAGTAGGCGGGGAGCTGTTTTTT
TRBJ1-2 | NA | TRBV28 | TRBD1 | CASSWDSYGYTF | TGTGCCAGCAGTTGGGACAGCTATGGCTACACCTTC
TRBJ1-2 | NA | TRBV30 | TRBD1 | CAWSHGDRSFYGYTF | TGTGCCTGGTCCCATGGGGACAGAAGCTTCTATGGCTACACCTTC
TRBJ2-1 | NA | TRBV27 | TRBD2 | CASSFAGGYNEQFF | TGTGCCAGCAGTTTTGCGGGAGGTTACAATGAGCAGTTCTTC
TRBJ1-1 | NA | TRBV13 | NA | CASSDSRGGNTEAFF | TGTGCCAGCAGCGATTCCCGCGGGGGGAACACTGAAGCTTTCTTT
TRBJ1-2 | NA | TRBV2 | TRBD1 | CASKGGLVGYTF | TGTGCCAGCAAAGGGGGCTTGGTCGGCTACACCTTC
TRBJ2-7 | NA | TRBV5-1 | TRBD2 | CASSVSSGGPIYYEQYF | TGCGCCAGCAGCGTGTCTAGCGGGGGGCCGATCTACTACGAGCAGTACTTC
TRBJ2-5 | NA | TRBV30 | NA | CAWSLPSLGETQYF | TGTGCCTGGAGCCTTCCCTCACTAGGGGAGACCCAGTACTTC
TRBJ2-3 | NA | TRBV6-5 | NA | CASSYSGSRGDTQYF | TGTGCCAGCAGTTACTCCGGGAGTCGTGGAGATACGCAGTATTTT
TRBJ1-4 | NA | TRBV5-4 | NA | CATTSPTNEKLFF | TGTGCCACGACATCCCCAACTAATGAAAAACTGTTTTTT
TRBJ2-1 | few | TRBV5-4 | TRBD2 | CASSGGGTSINEQFF | TGTGCCAGCAGCGGGGGAGGGACTAGCATCAATGAGCAGTTCTTC
TRBJ2-7 | NA | TRBV27 | NA | CASRFRQGLYYEQYF | TGTGCCAGCAGATTCCGACAGGGACTTTACTACGAGCAGTACTTC
TRBJ2-7 | few | TRBV2 | NA | CASSEAQGLYYEQYF | TGTGCCAGCAGTGAAGCGCAGGGACTTTACTACGAGCAGTACTTC
TRBJ2-7 | NA | TRBV27 | TRBD1 | CASSSGTGRHEQYF | TGTGCCAGCAGCTCCGGGACAGGGCGCCACGAGCAGTACTTC
TRBJ2-7 | once | TRBV6-5 | TRBD1 | CASSHGQGTYEQYF | TGTGCCAGCAGCCACGGACAGGGGACCTACGAGCAGTACTTC
TRBJ2-3 | few | TRBV2 | NA | CASYDSNTDTQYF | TGTGCCAGCTATGACTCGAACACAGATACGCAGTATTTT
TRBJ1-1 | NA | TRBV5-1 | NA | CASSSREGMNTEAFF | TGCGCCAGCAGCTCCCGCGAGGGCATGAACACTGAAGCTTTCTTT
TRBJ1-2 | NA | TRBV19 | NA | CASSRTERSYGYTF | TGTGCCAGTAGCAGGACAGAACGGTCCTATGGCTACACCTTC
TRBJ2-2 | NA | TRBV10-2 | TRBD2 | CASSESGTTVTGELFF | TGCGCCAGCAGTGAGTCCGGGACTACAGTTACCGGGGAGCTGTTTTTT
TRBJ2-7 | NA | TRBV10-2 | NA | CASSELGADHSYEQYF | TGCGCCAGCAGTGAGCTTGGGGCAGATCACTCCTACGAGCAGTACTTC
TRBJ1-5 | NA | TRBV19 | TRBD1 | CASIADRGFGDGNQPQHF | TGTGCCAGTATTGCTGACAGGGGTTTCGGTGATGGGAATCAGCCCCAGCATTTT
TRBJ1-1 | once | TRBV27 | NA | CASSPTAAMNTEAFF | TGTGCCAGCAGTCCGACAGCAGCAATGAACACTGAAGCTTTCTTT
TRBJ2-2 | once | TRBV15 | NA | CATSRETSQLFF | TGTGCCACCAGCAGAGAGACAAGTCAGCTGTTTTTT
TRBJ2-7 | NA | TRBV7-9 | NA | CASSLSYEQYF | TGTGCCAGCAGCTTGTCTTACGAGCAGTACTTC
TRBJ1-4 | NA | TRBV7-9 | NA | CASSPPRGAGNEKLFF | TGTGCCAGCAGCCCCCCGCGGGGCGCGGGTAATGAAAAACTGTTTTTT
TRBJ1-1 | NA | TRBV11-3 | TRBD1 | CASSLTTGTTEAFF | TGTGCCAGCAGCTTGACGACAGGGACAACTGAAGCTTTCTTT
TRBJ2-7 | NA | TRBV10-1 | TRBD2 | CASSEASGTSYEQYF | TGCGCCAGCAGTGAGGCTAGCGGAACCTCCTACGAGCAGTACTTC
TRBJ2-7 | NA | TRBV7-2 | NA | CASSLVPGSSYEQYF | TGTGCCAGCAGCTTAGTCCCCGGTAGCTCCTACGAGCAGTACTTC
TRBJ2-2 | NA | TRBV14 | NA | CASSHHHRVSNTGELFF | TGTGCCAGCAGCCATCACCACAGGGTGTCGAACACCGGGGAGCTGTTTTTT
TRBJ1-1 | NA | TRBV5-5 | NA | CASSLTPGQGMNTEAFF | TGTGCCAGCAGCTTGACTCCGGGTCAGGGCATGAACACTGAAGCTTTCTTT
TRBJ1-2 | NA | TRBV5-6 | NA | CASSLFRQRQYGYTF | TGTGCCAGCAGCTTGTTTCGCCAGCGTCAGTATGGCTACACCTTC
TRBJ1-2 | few | TRBV6-4 | NA | CASRDLTRGGYTF | TGTGCCAGCAGGGACTTGACACGGGGTGGCTACACCTTC
TRBJ2-3 | NA | TRBV2 | TRBD2 | CASRHRTSGGATDTQYF | TGTGCCAGCAGACACAGGACTAGCGGGGGGGCAACAGATACGCAGTATTTT
TRBJ1-3 | NA | TRBV13 | NA | CASTPGEGMTRNTIYF | TGTGCCAGCACCCCGGGGGAGGGGATGACGAGAAACACCATATATTTT
TRBJ2-7 | few | TRBV7-8 | NA | CASSLADRTTYEQYF | TGTGCCAGCAGCTTAGCGGACAGGACTACCTACGAGCAGTACTTC
TRBJ2-2 | once | TRBV6-1 | TRBD1 | CASRTQQGDTGELFF | TGTGCCAGCAGGACCCAACAGGGGGACACCGGGGAGCTGTTTTTT
TRBJ1-4 | NA | TRBV5-5 | TRBD1 | CASSSGQGATNEKLFF | TGTGCCAGCAGCTCGGGACAGGGGGCAACTAATGAAAAACTGTTTTTT
TRBJ2-2 | few | TRBV10-3 | TRBD2 | CAIIAGNTGELFF | TGTGCCATCATAGCGGGGAACACCGGGGAGCTGTTTTTT
TRBJ1-2 | NA | TRBV2 | NA | CASSEIRSNYGYTF | TGTGCCAGCAGTGAAATTAGGAGTAACTATGGCTACACCTTC
TRBJ2-1 | NA | TRBV6-6 | TRBD2 | CASSFSSSGGSDEQFF | TGTGCCAGCAGTTTCTCCTCTAGCGGGGGTTCTGATGAGCAGTTCTTC
TRBJ1-6 | few | TRBV9 | NA | CASSVALTLGDSPLHF | TGTGCCAGCAGCGTAGCCCTCACGCTCGGAGATTCACCCCTCCACTTT
TRBJ1-5 | NA | TRBV28 | TRBD1 | CASRQRGQGAIGGNQPQHF | TGTGCCAGCAGACAGAGAGGACAGGGGGCGATTGGTGGCAATCAGCCCCAGCATTTT
TRBJ2-5 | NA | TRBV7-2 | NA | CASSPRVAQETQYF | TGTGCCAGCAGCCCCCGGGTTGCGCAAGAGACCCAGTACTTC
TRBJ1-4 | NA | TRBV4-1 | NA | CASGKGLEEKLFF | TGCGCCAGCGGAAAAGGACTGGAGGAAAAACTGTTTTTT
TRBJ1-2 | NA | TRBV5-4 | TRBD1 | CASSSTGGGGYGYTF | TGTGCCAGCAGCTCAACAGGGGGCGGGGGCTATGGCTACACCTTC
TRBJ1-2 | NA | TRBV19 | NA | CASHRGDFRDENYGYTF | TGTGCCAGCCACCGTGGGGACTTCCGGGACGAAAACTATGGCTACACCTTC